These 2 T cell receptor beta chains were sequenced from one sample in a study of cytotoxic CD8 clonotypes in ibrutinib-treated CLL. The data were produced by immunoSEQ multiplex PCR, yet TCRdb's version contains in-frame clones alone and is incomplete. Of over 95,000 clones in the sample, 58% were seen once. Sequencing was performed on PBMCs, taken after 24 months of ibrutinib treatment. The receptors shown here come from a human donor with chronic lymphocytic leukemia.

The CDR3 DNA is TGTGCCTGGAGGGTCTACGGGACAGGGTTGAACACTGAAGCTTTCTTT. It specifies CAWRVYGTGLNTEAFF. This rearrangement joins TRBV30 to TRBJ1-1, with 9 nucleotides matching TRBD1. After removal of 3 bases from V and 0 bases from J, the junction contained 8 bases not matched to a gene. The CDR3 spans 16 residues. Germline assignment: CDR1 GTSNPN and CDR2 SVGIG (reference sequence). The complete variable domain, with remaining parts taken from reference TRBV30 and TRBJ1-1, reads SQTIHQWPATLVQPVGSPLSLECTVEGTSNPNLYWYRQAAGRGLQLLFYSVGIGQISSEVPQNLSASRPQDRQFILSSKKLLLSDSGFYLCAWRVYGTGLNTEAFFGQGTRLTVV.

J is TRBJ1-5 and V is TRBV30; D gene ambiguous. Trimming stripped 2 bases from V and 7 bases from J, with 15 bases between. Germline V gene sequence: CDR1 GTSNPN, CDR2 SVGIG (reference sequence). The CDR3 is 14 amino acids. CDR3 in amino acids: CAWSKGPQRQPQHF. CDR3 DNA: TGTGCCTGGAGTAAGGGCCCCCAACGCCAGCCCCAGCATTTT.